This T cell receptor (beta chain) was captured by sequencing in a study of esophageal squamous cell carcinoma under preoperative chemotherapy. Overall study findings and caveats: Chemotherapy was followed by significantly higher TCR diversity in peripheral T cells only, not tumor-infiltrating lymphocytes. Clonal contraction, more than amplification, hit abundant clones after paclitaxel-nedaplatin.

This clonotype is medium-sized. Its antigen is unidentified. Germline CDR1 MNHNS, CDR2 SASEGT. This CDR3 contains 10 residues. Each CDR3 protein gets one entry after TCRdb re-called the PCR reads with MiXCR. Among fewer than 8,000 distinct CDR3 sequences listed, roughly 32% were seen once. Time point denoted: before preoperative PTX-NDP chemotherapy. Preoperative chemotherapy with paclitaxel-nedaplatin was given to patients before surgery. V gene TRBV6-1 combines with J gene TRBJ2-1, with a possible D match to TRBD2 (5 bases). TRBJ2-7 matches the DNA end more closely, so the J call is doubtful. Sampling was conducted from a patient given preoperative chemotherapy. The receptor's source is a human donor with esophageal squamous cell carcinoma. The donor label of this sample is uncertain. The CDR3 here is CAGGLYEQYF. DNA of the CDR3: TGTGCCGGAGGACTTTACGAGCAGTACTTC.